This record looks at one T cell receptor beta chain sequence and its context. Repertoires were generated with immunoSEQ multiplex PCR, while TCRdb's copy carries only in-frame clones and drops some. The sample has about 55,000 clones, roughly 90% seen once. This specimen comes from a study of blood T cell repertoires in COVID-19. Germline values: CDR1 LGHDT, CDR2 YNNKEL (reference sequence). The V gene end was trimmed by 4 bases and the J gene end by 0 bases; junction bases not matched to a gene: 4. CDR3 length: 17 residues. Sequencing used peripheral blood. This chain joins TRBV3-1 (or the pseudogene TRBV3-2) and TRBJ2-7; 15 nucleotides agree with TRBD2. This sequence originates from a man older than 75 with acute or convalescent COVID-19. DNA for the CDR3: TGTGCCAGCAGCCGGGGACTAGCGGGGGGACTCTCCTACGAGCAGTACTTC. It yields the protein CASSRGLAGGLSYEQYF.